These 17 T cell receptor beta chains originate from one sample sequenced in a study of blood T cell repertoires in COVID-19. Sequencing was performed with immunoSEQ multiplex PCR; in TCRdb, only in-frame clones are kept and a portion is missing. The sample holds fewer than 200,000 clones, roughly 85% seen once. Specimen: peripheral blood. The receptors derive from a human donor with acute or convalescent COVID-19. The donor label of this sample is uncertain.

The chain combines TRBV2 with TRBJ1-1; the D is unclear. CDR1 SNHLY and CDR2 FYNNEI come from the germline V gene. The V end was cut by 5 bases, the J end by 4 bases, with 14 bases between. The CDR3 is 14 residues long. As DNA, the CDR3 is TGTGCCAGCAGTTCCGTCGAAAGCCCCACTGAAGCTTTCTTT. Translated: CASSSVESPTEAFF.

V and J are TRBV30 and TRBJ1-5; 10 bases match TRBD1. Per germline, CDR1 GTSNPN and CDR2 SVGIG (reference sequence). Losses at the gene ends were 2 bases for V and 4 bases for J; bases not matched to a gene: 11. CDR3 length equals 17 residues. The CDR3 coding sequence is TGTGCCTGGAGTAGGGGGACAGGGGACCAGCGGAATCAGCCCCAGCATTTT. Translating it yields CAWSRGTGDQRNQPQHF. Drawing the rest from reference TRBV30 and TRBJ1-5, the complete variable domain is SQTIHQWPATLVQPVGSPLSLECTVEGTSNPNLYWYRQAAGRGLQLLFYSVGIGQISSEVPQNLSASRPQDRQFILSSKKLLLSDSGFYLCAWSRGTGDQRNQPQHFGDGTRLSIL.

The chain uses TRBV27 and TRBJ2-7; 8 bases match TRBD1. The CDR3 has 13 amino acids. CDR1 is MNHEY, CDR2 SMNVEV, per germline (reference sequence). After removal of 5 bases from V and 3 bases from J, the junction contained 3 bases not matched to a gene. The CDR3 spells CASSRQGNYEQYF. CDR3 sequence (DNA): TGTGCCAGCAGTCGACAGGGGAACTACGAGCAGTACTTC.

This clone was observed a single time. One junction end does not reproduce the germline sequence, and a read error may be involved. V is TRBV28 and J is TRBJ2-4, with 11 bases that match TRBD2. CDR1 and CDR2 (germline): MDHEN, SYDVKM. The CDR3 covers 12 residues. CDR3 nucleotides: TGTGCCAGCAGTTCCTCACCGGGACTAGCGGACTTC. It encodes CASSSSPGLADF. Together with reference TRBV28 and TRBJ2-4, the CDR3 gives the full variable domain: DVKVTQSSRYLVKRTGEKVFLECVQDMDHENMFWYRQDPGLGLRLIYFSYDVKMKEKGDIPEGYSVSREKKERFSLILESASTNQTSMYLCASSSSPGLADFGAGTRLSVL.

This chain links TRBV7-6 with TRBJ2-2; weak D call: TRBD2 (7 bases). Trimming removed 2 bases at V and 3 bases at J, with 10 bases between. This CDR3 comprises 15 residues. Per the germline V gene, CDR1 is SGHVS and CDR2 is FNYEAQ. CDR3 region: CASSLRGGHTGELFF. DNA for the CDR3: TGTGCCAGCAGCTTAAGGGGGGGGCACACCGGGGAGCTGTTTTTT.

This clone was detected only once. CDR3 DNA sequence: TGTGCCAGCAGTGAGGGCAGGGTGAATTCACCCCTCCACTTT. Its protein is CASSEGRVNSPLHF. The chain carries TRBV25-1 and TRBJ1-6, with D perhaps TRBD1 (5 bases). The CDR3 is made up of 14 amino acids. Germline V gives CDR1 MGHDK, CDR2 SYGVNS. Trimming took off 3 bases at V and 7 bases at J, with 10 bases between the two ends. Filled out from reference TRBV25-1 and TRBJ1-6, the complete variable domain reads EADIYQTPRYLVIGTGKKITLECSQTMGHDKMYWYQQDPGMELHLIHYSYGVNSTEKGDLSSESTVSRIRTEHFPLTLESARPSHTSQYLCASSEGRVNSPLHFGNGTRLTVT.

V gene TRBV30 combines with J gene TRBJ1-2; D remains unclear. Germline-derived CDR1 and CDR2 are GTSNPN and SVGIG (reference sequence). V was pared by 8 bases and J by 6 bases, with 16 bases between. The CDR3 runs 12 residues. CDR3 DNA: TGTGCCGGTTACGCACAGTCCGATGGCTACACCTTC. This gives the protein CAGYAQSDGYTF.

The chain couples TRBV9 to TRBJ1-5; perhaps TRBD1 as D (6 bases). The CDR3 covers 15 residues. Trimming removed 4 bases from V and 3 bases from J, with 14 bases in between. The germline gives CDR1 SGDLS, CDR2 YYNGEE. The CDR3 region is CASSPSAGANQPQHF. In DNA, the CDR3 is TGTGCCAGCAGCCCCTCCGCGGGGGCCAATCAGCCCCAGCATTTT.

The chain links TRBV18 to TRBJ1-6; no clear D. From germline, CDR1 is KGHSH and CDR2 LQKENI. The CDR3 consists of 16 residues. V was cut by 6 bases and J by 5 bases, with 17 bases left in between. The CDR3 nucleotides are TGTGCCAGCTCTCTATCGGGAGTTCAAAATAATTCACCCCTCCACTTT. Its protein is CASSLSGVQNNSPLHF. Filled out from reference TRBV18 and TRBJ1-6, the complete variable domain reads NAGVMQNPRHLVRRRGQEARLRCSPMKGHSHVYWYRQLPEEGLKFMVYLQKENIIDESGMPKERFSAEFPKEGPSILRIQQVVRGDSAAYFCASSLSGVQNNSPLHFGNGTRLTVT.

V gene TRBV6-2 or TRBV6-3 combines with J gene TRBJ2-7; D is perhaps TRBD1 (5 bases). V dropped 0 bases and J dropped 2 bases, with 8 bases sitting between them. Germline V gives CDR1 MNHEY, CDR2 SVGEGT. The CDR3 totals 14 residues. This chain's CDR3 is CASSYSARAYEQYF. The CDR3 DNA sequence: TGTGCCAGCAGTTACTCGGCCAGGGCCTACGAGCAGTACTTC.

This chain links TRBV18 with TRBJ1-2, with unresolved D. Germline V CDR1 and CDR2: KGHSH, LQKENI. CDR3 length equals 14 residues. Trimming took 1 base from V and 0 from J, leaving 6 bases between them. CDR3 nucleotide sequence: TGTGCCAGCTCACCACAGGGAGCTAACTATGGCTACACCTTC. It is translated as CASSPQGANYGYTF.

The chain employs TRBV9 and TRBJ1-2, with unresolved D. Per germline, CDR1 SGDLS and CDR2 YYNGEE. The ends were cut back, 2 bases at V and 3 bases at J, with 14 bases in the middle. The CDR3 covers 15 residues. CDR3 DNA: TGTGCCAGCAGCGTTCGGGGTCCTGAGGACTATGGCTACACCTTC. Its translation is CASSVRGPEDYGYTF.

CDR3: CASSYRQNTEAFF. CDR3 coding DNA: TGCGCCAGCAGTTATAGACAGAACACTGAAGCTTTCTTT. V gene TRBV5-1 combines with J gene TRBJ1-1; the D is unclear. The CDR3 contains 13 residues. Germline loops: CDR1 SGHRS, CDR2 YFSETQ. Deletions cut 5 bases from V and 1 base from J, with 9 bases between.

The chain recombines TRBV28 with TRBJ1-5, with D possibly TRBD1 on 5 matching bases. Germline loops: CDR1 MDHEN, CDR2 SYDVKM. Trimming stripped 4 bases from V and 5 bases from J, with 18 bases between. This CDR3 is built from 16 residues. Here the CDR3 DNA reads TGTGCCAGCAGTTCGCTTACTAAGGGGAAGGATCAGCCCCAGCATTTT. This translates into CASSSLTKGKDQPQHF. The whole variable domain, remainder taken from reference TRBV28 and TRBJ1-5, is DVKVTQSSRYLVKRTGEKVFLECVQDMDHENMFWYRQDPGLGLRLIYFSYDVKMKEKGDIPEGYSVSREKKERFSLILESASTNQTSMYLCASSSLTKGKDQPQHFGDGTRLSIL.

This chain's CDR3 is CAISESRGVETQYF. CDR3 DNA sequence: TGTGCCATCAGTGAGTCCCGGGGGGTAGAGACCCAGTACTTC. This sequence joins TRBV10-3 and TRBJ2-5, with 7 positions matching TRBD2. V shed 0 bases and J 4 bases; nucleotides not matched to a gene: 2. This CDR3 region has 14 residues. The V gene's germline CDR1 is ENHRY and CDR2 SYGVKD.

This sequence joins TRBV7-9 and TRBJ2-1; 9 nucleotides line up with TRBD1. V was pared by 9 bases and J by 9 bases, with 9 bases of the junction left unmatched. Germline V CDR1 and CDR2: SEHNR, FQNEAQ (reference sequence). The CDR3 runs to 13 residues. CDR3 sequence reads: CARDRGPSGEQFF. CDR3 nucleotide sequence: TGTGCCAGGGACAGGGGCCCTTCGGGTGAGCAGTTCTTC. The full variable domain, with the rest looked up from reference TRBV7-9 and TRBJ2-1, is DTGVSQNPRHKITKRGQNVTFRCDPISEHNRLYWYRQTLGQGPEFLTYFQNEAQLEKSRLLSDRFSAERPKGSFSTLEIQRTEQGDSAMYLCARDRGPSGEQFFGPGTRLTVL.

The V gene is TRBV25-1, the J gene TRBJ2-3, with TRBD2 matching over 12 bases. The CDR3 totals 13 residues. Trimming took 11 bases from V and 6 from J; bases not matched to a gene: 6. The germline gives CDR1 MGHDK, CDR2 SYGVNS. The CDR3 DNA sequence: TGTGCCTGTGGACTAGCGGGGATCGATACGCAGTATTTT. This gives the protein CACGLAGIDTQYF.